This is a list of T cell receptor beta chains from one sample in a study of blood T cell repertoires in COVID-19. Measured with immunoSEQ multiplex PCR; TCRdb has only the in-frame clones, and not every one. The sample carries some 200,000 clones, 80% recorded once. The sequenced material came from PBMCs or T cells enriched from blood (not recorded which). These receptors were taken from a woman aged 40 to 50 with acute COVID-19. The conserved cysteine and the conserved F or W are not part of the CDR3 here. The order of the fields is V gene, J gene, CDR3 protein.

TRBV7-3,TRBJ2-5,ASSLMGSLGETQY
TRBV6-4,TRBJ1-1,ASSAGGTGGETEAF
TRBV10-1,TRBJ2-5,ASSQGPGSGTQY
TRBV18,TRBJ1-2,ASSPGDHTGVGYT
TRBV18,TRBJ1-2,ASSSAQGYGYT
TRBV9,TRBJ2-3,ASSVGSTSTDTQY
TRBV7-3,TRBJ2-6,ASSFAGSSGANVLT
TRBV4-3,TRBJ2-3,ASSQDGGAPTTDTQY
TRBV5-1,TRBJ2-2,ASSYQGNGELF
TRBV30,TRBJ1-3,AWSVRIRETSGNTIY
TRBV5-4,TRBJ2-5,ASSSGQGFGEETQY
TRBV7-2,TRBJ2-4,ASSFALQAGVIQY
TRBV19,TRBJ2-1,ATAPLTSGFLF
TRBV7-9,TRBJ2-5,ASSLRGQGYETQY
TRBV6-2/TRBV6-3,TRBJ1-5,ASSYSEVVRQPQH
TRBV19,TRBJ1-1,ASLDRGRAEAF
TRBV7-9,TRBJ1-4,ASSLATGGDEKLF
TRBV27,TRBJ2-2,ASSLSGLAGARWREGAVLRELF
TRBV28,TRBJ1-1,ASTLQINTEAF
TRBV7-2,TRBJ1-2,ASSPGRTENYGYT
TRBV4-3,TRBJ2-7,ASSRRLYSPYEQY
TRBV6-5,TRBJ2-7,ASSSGTGTYEQY
TRBV7-3,TRBJ1-2,ASSPGGQGYGYT
TRBV5-4,TRBJ2-6,ASRFEVGGSGANVLT
TRBV6-2/TRBV6-3,TRBJ1-2,ASSDGGNYGYT
TRBV7-9,TRBJ1-1,ASSPQANTEAF
TRBV6-1,TRBJ2-1,ASSEGTSGLFKQF
TRBV19,TRBJ2-1,ASSTALSGGPYNEQF
TRBV28,TRBJ1-1,ASSFDIEAF
TRBV11-3,TRBJ2-7,ASSLEQVLDEQY
TRBV28,TRBJ1-6,ASSRDITPLH
TRBV6-1,TRBJ1-5,ASSEVTGESPQH
TRBV10-3,TRBJ1-5,AISGPNQPQH
TRBV4-1,TRBJ2-7,ASSATGTGPYEQY
TRBV30,TRBJ2-7,AWDAVRVYEQY
TRBV7-9,TRBJ1-2,ASSLEEMGTVERGYT
TRBV10-3,TRBJ1-1,AIGLGINDWNTEAF
TRBV6-5,TRBJ1-3,ASSPGDRGRNTIY
TRBV6-4,TRBJ1-5,ASSIGQDQPQH
TRBV7-8,TRBJ2-1,ASSLTDSGSTVHEQF